These 7 T cell receptor beta chains were all obtained from the same sample, sequenced in a study of CD8+CD57+ T cells in acquired aplastic anemia. Genomic DNA templated the TCR beta VDJ and CDR3 profiling. From the reads, TCRdb called clonotypes with MiXCR, one entry per CDR3 protein. Here the sample spans 300,000 or so distinct CDR3 sequences, under 60% being singletons. Before being chosen for sequencing, patients had shown CD8+CD57+ cell expansion by flow cytometry. Sequenced material: sorted CD4+, CD8+, or CD8+CD57+ T cells (not recorded which) from PBMCs. The receptors stem from a human donor with aplastic anemia.

This clonotype was found many times. The rearrangement links TRBV7-2 to TRBJ2-3; weak D call: TRBD1 (6 bases). This CDR3 is 15 amino acids long. CDR1 and CDR2 (germline): SGHTA, FQGNSA. V lost 0 bases, J lost 1 base, and 8 bases lay in between. DNA for the CDR3: TGTGCCAGCAGCTTAGCGGGGGCCCGCACAGATACGCAGTATTTT. Residues: CASSLAGARTDTQYF.

Worth noting for this clonotype: At one boundary the junction diverges from the germline segment, which might be a read error. The chain has TRBV5-1 and TRBJ2-3, with TRBD2 matching over 8 bases. This CDR3 region has 15 residues. Per germline, CDR1 SGHRS and CDR2 YFSETQ. The CDR3 DNA sequence: TGCGCCAGCAGCTCGACGGGGGGGTACACAGATACGCAGTGTTTT. This sequence encodes CASSSTGGYTDTQCF.

The chain couples TRBV11-2 to TRBJ2-7; D is unresolved. Trimming removed 5 bases from V and 2 bases from J, with 7 bases in between. Germline loops: CDR1 SGHAT, CDR2 FQNNGV. This CDR3 spans 12 amino acids. CDR3 nucleotide sequence: TGTGCCAGCAGCCAAAACCCCTACGAGCAGTACTTC. Translating gives CASSQNPYEQYF.

This sequence joins TRBV5-4 and TRBJ1-1, with 7 bases identical to TRBD1. V trimming: 4 bases; J trimming: 6 bases; junction bases outside the gene matches: 12. The CDR3 consists of 15 residues. CDR1 and CDR2 (germline): SGHNT, YYREEE (reference sequence). The CDR3 sequence is CASSPRAGGGAEAFF. The CDR3 nucleotides are TGTGCCAGCAGCCCCAGGGCAGGGGGGGGGGCTGAAGCTTTCTTT. Full variable domain (outside the CDR3, taken from reference TRBV5-4 and TRBJ1-1): ETGVTQSPTHLIKTRGQQVTLRCSSQSGHNTVSWYQQALGQGPQFIFQYYREEENGRGNFPPRFSGLQFPNYSSELNVNALELDDSALYLCASSPRAGGGAEAFFGQGTRLTVV.

The sample holds many counts of this clonotype. The V and J genes are TRBV5-8 and TRBJ1-1; D gene uncertain. The V end lost 0 bases, the J end lost 2 bases, and 8 bases lay between the germline ends. This CDR3 is built from 14 residues. CDR1 is SGHTS and CDR2 is YDEGEE in the germline V gene. The CDR3 is CASSLALDNTEAFF. The CDR3 nucleotides read TGTGCCAGCAGCTTGGCTCTGGATAACACTGAAGCTTTCTTT.

At least ten counts were recorded for this clonotype. The chain has TRBV5-1 and TRBJ2-5; D ambiguous. The V gene lost 5 bases and the J gene lost 0 bases, with 8 bases spanning the gap. The CDR3 is made up of 13 amino acids. Germline CDR1 is SGHRS and CDR2 is YFSETQ. The CDR3 protein is CASRWQDQETQYF. CDR3 DNA sequence: TGCGCCAGCAGGTGGCAGGACCAAGAGACCCAGTACTTC. Full variable domain (missing parts from reference TRBV5-1 and TRBJ2-5): KAGVTQTPRYLIKTRGQQVTLSCSPISGHRSVSWYQQTPGQGLQFLFEYFSETQRNKGNFPGRFSGRQFSNSRSEMNVSTLELGDSALYLCASRWQDQETQYFGPGTRLLVL.

This sequence joins TRBV19 and TRBJ1-3; D is ambiguous. The germline gives CDR1 LNHDA, CDR2 SQIVND (reference sequence). Trimming cost V 5 bases and J 8 bases, with 16 bases left between them. This CDR3 region has 14 residues. The CDR3 bases are TGTGCCAGTAGTCCTGGGAACTATGGCTACACCATATATTTT. Its protein is CASSPGNYGYTIYF.